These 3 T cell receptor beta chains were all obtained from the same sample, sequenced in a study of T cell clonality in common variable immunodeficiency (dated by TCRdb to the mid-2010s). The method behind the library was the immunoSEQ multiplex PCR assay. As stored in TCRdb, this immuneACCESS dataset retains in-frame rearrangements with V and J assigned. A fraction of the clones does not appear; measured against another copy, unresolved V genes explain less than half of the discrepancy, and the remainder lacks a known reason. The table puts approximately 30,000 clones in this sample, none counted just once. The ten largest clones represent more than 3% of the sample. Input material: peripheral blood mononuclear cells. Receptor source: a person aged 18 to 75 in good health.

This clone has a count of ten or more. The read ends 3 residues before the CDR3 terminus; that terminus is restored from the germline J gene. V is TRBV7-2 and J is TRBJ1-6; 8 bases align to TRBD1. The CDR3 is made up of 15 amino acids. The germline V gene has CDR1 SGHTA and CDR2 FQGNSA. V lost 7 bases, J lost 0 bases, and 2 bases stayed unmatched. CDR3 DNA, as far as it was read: TGTGCCAGCACCGGACAGGGCTCCTATAATTCACCC. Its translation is CASTGQGSYNSP. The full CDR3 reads CASTGQGSYNSPLHF.

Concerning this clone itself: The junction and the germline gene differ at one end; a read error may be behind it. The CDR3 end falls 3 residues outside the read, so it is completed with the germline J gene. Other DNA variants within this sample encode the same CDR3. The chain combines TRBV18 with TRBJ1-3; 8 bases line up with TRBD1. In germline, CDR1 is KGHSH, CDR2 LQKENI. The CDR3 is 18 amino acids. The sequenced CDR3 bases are TGTGCCAGCTCACTTCTTTCGGGACAGGCCAGCTCTGGAAACACA. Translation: CASSLLSGQASSGNT. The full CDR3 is CASSLLSGQASSGNTIYF.

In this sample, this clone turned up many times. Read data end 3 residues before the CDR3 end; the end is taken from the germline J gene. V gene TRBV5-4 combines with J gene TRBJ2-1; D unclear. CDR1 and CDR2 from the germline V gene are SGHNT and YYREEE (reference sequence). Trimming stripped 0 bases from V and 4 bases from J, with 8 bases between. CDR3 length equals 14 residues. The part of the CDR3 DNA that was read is TGTGCCAGCAGCTTGGACCTAAAATACAATGAG. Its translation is CASSLDLKYNE. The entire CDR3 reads CASSLDLKYNEQFF.